What follows are 5 T cell receptor beta chains derived from one specimen sequenced in a study of metastatic and nonmetastatic thyroid tumors. There were no patients who had received any treatment before thyroid surgery. TCRdb re-called clones from the PCR reads using MiXCR. The data show 11,000 or so clones, around 25% seen once. The sequencing input was adjacent normal tissue. Receptor source: a male donor with papillary thyroid cancer or a benign thyroid nodule (not recorded which). Some clones in this sample may be carry-over from other donors' samples.

This clone is labeled medium-sized. J is TRBJ1-1 and V is TRBV12-3 or TRBV12-4; D remains ambiguous. This CDR3 has 13 amino acids. Trimming took 2 bases from V and 4 from J, leaving 8 bases between them. The CDR3 DNA reads as TGTGCCAGCAGTTTAAGGTCGGGCACTGAAGCTTTCTTT. Amino acid sequence: CASSLRSGTEAFF.

The chain combines TRBV3-1 with TRBJ1-6, with no clear D. CDR1 LGHDT and CDR2 YNNKEL come from the germline V gene (reference sequence). The germline V and J ends were trimmed by 3 bases and 7 bases, with 10 bases remaining between them. The CDR3 has 14 residues. In nucleotides, the CDR3 is TGTGCCAGCAGCCAGCCGTCGGTGAATTCACCCCTCCACTTT. Translated: CASSQPSVNSPLHF.

The chain recombines TRBV20-1 with TRBJ1-2; D is perhaps TRBD1 (5 bases). With 1 base removed from V and 8 bases from J, the gap between germline ends came to 14 bases. CDR1 DFQATT and CDR2 SNEGSKA come from the germline V gene (reference sequence). The CDR3 totals 13 residues. The CDR3 nucleotides read TGCAGTGCTAGAGTTTTAGGGGCGGGCGGCTACACCTTC. Its protein is CSARVLGAGGYTF.

This clone was counted only a few times. This chain joins TRBV24-1 and TRBJ2-2, with 9 bases identical to TRBD2. The CDR3 totals 15 residues. Per germline, CDR1 KGHDR and CDR2 SFDVKD. CDR3 amino acids: CEISDPSGGPGELFF. CDR3 nucleotides: TGTGAAATCAGTGACCCCAGCGGGGGGCCCGGGGAGCTGTTTTTT.

In its sample, this clone ranks as medium-sized (0.01 to 0.1%). The chain joins TRBV7-2 to TRBJ2-5; 9 bases map to TRBD2. CDR3 length equals 17 residues. J gave up 5 bases and V 4 bases, and 14 bases lay outside the gene matches. Germline CDR1 and CDR2: SGHTA and FQGNSA. CDR3 region: CASSSLTSGHLGETQYF. The CDR3 DNA follows: TGTGCCAGCAGCTCCCTGACTAGCGGACATCTCGGGGAGACCCAGTACTTC.